The next 15 T cell receptor beta chains were all read from a single sample in a study of vaccination effects on CD4 cells after COVID-19. Culture proceeded for nine to ten days, and CD4+ T cells were then isolated. Antigens for these TCRs are unknown. The repertoire was sequenced with immunoSEQ multiplex PCR; TCRdb's copy has only in-frame clones and lacks some. This table holds tens of thousands of clones, approximately 70% found once. The sequencing here drew on CD4+ T cells from PBMCs cultured without peptide, taken before COVID-19 vaccination. The receptors derive from a human donor who received a COVID-19 vaccine.

This clone is medium-sized. This same CDR3 is encoded by further DNA sequences in the sample. The V and J genes are TRBV6-5 and TRBJ1-2, with 11 bases identical to TRBD1. Germline values: CDR1 MNHEY, CDR2 SVGAGI. The CDR3 is 16 amino acids. J gave up 4 bases and V 0 bases, and 4 bases lay outside the gene matches. The CDR3 DNA reads TGTGCCAGCAGTTACTCGAGGACAGGGGGCGGCTATGGCTACACCTTC. This translates into CASSYSRTGGGYGYTF.

The table lists this clone with a count of one. This sequence joins TRBV7-2 and TRBJ2-1; 10 bases align to TRBD2. The CDR3 extends over 15 amino acids. From germline, CDR1 is SGHTA and CDR2 FQGNSA. After removal of 2 bases from V and 4 bases from J, the junction contained 2 bases not matched to a gene. The CDR3 DNA is TGTGCCAGCAGCTTACAAGCGGGAGGGTACAATGAGCAGTTCTTC. Its translation is CASSLQAGGYNEQFF.

V gene TRBV7-9 combines with J gene TRBJ2-3; a possible D gene is TRBD2 (5 bases). This CDR3 is built from 12 residues. The V gene lost 11 bases and the J gene lost 1 base, with 10 bases spanning the gap. Germline CDR1 SEHNR, CDR2 FQNEAQ (reference sequence). CDR3 sequence: CALRAGTDTQYF. The CDR3 DNA follows: TGTGCCTTGCGAGCGGGCACAGATACGCAGTATTTT.

The chain employs TRBV6-5 and TRBJ1-2; 7 bases are a match to TRBD1. J was trimmed by 5 bases and V by 6 bases; bases with no gene match: 9. CDR1 MNHEY and CDR2 SVGAGI come from the germline V gene. The CDR3 is made up of 14 amino acids. The CDR3 reads CASSISGTEYGYTF. CDR3 DNA: TGTGCCAGCAGCATAAGCGGGACAGAGTATGGCTACACCTTC.

This clone was observed a handful of times. The J gene is TRBJ2-7, the V gene TRBV18; D may match TRBD1 or TRBD2 (5 bases each). The CDR3 runs to 14 residues. From germline, CDR1 is KGHSH and CDR2 LQKENI. The V end lost 1 base, the J end lost 0 bases, and 7 bases lay between the germline ends. The chain's CDR3 is CASSPQGTSYEQYF. DNA for the CDR3: TGTGCCAGCTCACCACAGGGGACCTCCTACGAGCAGTACTTC.

The chain combines TRBV25-1 with TRBJ2-7; TRBD1 matches 9 bases. Trimming removed 5 bases from V and 4 bases from J; junction bases left unmatched: 9. This CDR3 comprises 15 residues. Germline CDR1 MGHDK, CDR2 SYGVNS. CDR3 protein: CASSPHRDRVYEQYF. CDR3 DNA: TGTGCCAGCAGTCCTCACCGGGACAGGGTTTACGAGCAGTACTTC.

The genes are TRBV5-6 and TRBJ1-5; D unresolved. CDR1 is SGHDT, CDR2 YYEEEE, per germline. This CDR3 spans 15 amino acids. Trimming cost V 0 bases and J 1 base, with 8 bases left between them. The CDR3 DNA reads TGTGCCAGCAGCTTGGTGGGGAGCAGCAATCAGCCCCAGCATTTT. It yields the protein CASSLVGSSNQPQHF.

The CDR3 protein is CASTVGTYTEAFF. The CDR3 DNA reads TGTGCCAGTACCGTTGGCACTTACACTGAAGCTTTCTTT. This chain links TRBV19 with TRBJ1-1; unclear D gene. The CDR3 runs to 13 residues. Germline-derived CDR1 and CDR2 are LNHDA and SQIVND (reference sequence). V shed 7 bases and J shed 3 bases, with 12 bases lying between them.

This clone has just one count. V usage is TRBV10-2 and J usage is TRBJ2-7; no clear D. V gave up 6 bases and J gave up 2 bases, with 14 bases separating them. CDR3 length: 14 amino acids. The V gene's germline CDR1 is WSHSY and CDR2 SAAADI. CDR3 residues: CASSDPWVTYEQYF. The CDR3 DNA reads as TGCGCCAGCAGCGACCCGTGGGTTACCTACGAGCAGTACTTC.

This rearrangement joins TRBV15 to TRBJ1-3; D gene ambiguous. V gave up 8 bases and J gave up 0 bases, with 8 bases separating them. Germline CDR1 LNHNV, CDR2 YYDKDF (reference sequence). CDR3 size: 13 residues. CDR3 amino acids: CATGPNSGNTIYF. CDR3 DNA sequence: TGTGCCACCGGGCCCAACTCTGGAAACACCATATATTTT.

The chain uses TRBV3-1 (or the pseudogene TRBV3-2) and TRBJ2-4; D unclear. This CDR3 is built from 15 residues. The V end lost 0 bases, the J end lost 7 bases, and 13 bases lay between the germline ends. The V gene's germline CDR1 is LGHDT and CDR2 YNNKEL (reference sequence). DNA for the CDR3: TGTGCCAGCAGCCAAGATCTCGGATCGTGGAACATTCAGTACTTC. Amino acids: CASSQDLGSWNIQYF.

V gene TRBV5-5 combines with J gene TRBJ2-1; 13 bases are a match to TRBD2. Germline values: CDR1 SGHKS, CDR2 YYEKEE (reference sequence). The V segment lost 2 bases and the J segment 9 bases; nucleotides outside the gene matches: 14. The CDR3 runs to 18 residues. CDR3 protein: CASSFVGAGTSGNLEQFF. In DNA form, the CDR3 reads TGTGCCAGCAGCTTTGTGGGAGCCGGGACTAGCGGGAATCTTGAGCAGTTCTTC.

The chain employs TRBV4-1 and TRBJ2-5; D unclear. The CDR3 covers 15 residues. Germline loops: CDR1 MGHRA, CDR2 YSYEKL. V lost 0 bases and J lost 5, with 13 bases in between. DNA of the CDR3: TGCGCCAGCAGCCAAGATCCTTGGATGGGGGAGACCCAGTACTTC. Its protein product is CASSQDPWMGETQYF.

The chain uses TRBV9 and TRBJ1-1, with 12 bases matching TRBD1. CDR3 length: 16 residues. Germline assignment: CDR1 SGDLS and CDR2 YYNGEE. The trim removed 3 bases at V and 6 bases at J, leaving 9 bases unmatched. CDR3 bases: TGTGCCAGCAGCGCACGGGACAGGGGGCGATTAGCTGAAGCTTTCTTT. Its translation is CASSARDRGRLAEAFF.

The chain recombines TRBV18 with TRBJ1-1; 9 bases fit TRBD1. This CDR3 is built from 15 residues. Germline CDR1 and CDR2: KGHSH and LQKENI. With 3 bases clipped from V and 10 bases from J, the junction kept 12 bases outside the gene matches. This CDR3 reads CASSPGQGGIQGAFF. CDR3 nucleotide sequence: TGTGCCAGCTCACCGGGACAGGGTGGAATTCAGGGAGCTTTCTTT.